Sequencing of this T cell receptor beta chain was carried out in a study of OX40 agonist ivuxolimab in advanced cancers. Of note for this clone: Its antigen is undetermined.

Peripheral blood came from all dose cohorts at three timepoints. Study findings and constraints: CD4+ T cells averaged fewer expanded clones than CD8+ T cells.

TCRdb's table, derived via immunoSEQ multiplex PCR, lists solely in-frame clones and lacks some. Of approximately 69,000 clones in the sample, roughly 89% were seen once. Looked up from germline, CDR1 is SGHDT and CDR2 is YYEEEE. This CDR3 is built from 14 residues. V gave up 2 bases and J gave up 2 bases, with 11 bases separating them. This chain joins TRBV5-6 and TRBJ2-7; D gene unclear. The source is an adult with an advanced solid tumor such as melanoma, head and neck, liver or kidney cancer. The sequencing here drew on CD4+ or CD8+ T cells sorted from blood, taken in a trial of the OX40 agonist ivuxolimab. The CDR3 loop is CASSFDRLPYEQYF. In DNA form, the CDR3 reads TGTGCCAGCAGCTTTGACCGACTGCCCTACGAGCAGTACTTC. The whole variable domain, filled in from reference TRBV5-6 and TRBJ2-7, reads DAGVTQSPTHLIKTRGQQVTLRCSPKSGHDTVSWYQQALGQGPQFIFQYYEEEERQRGNFPDRFSGHQFPNYSSELNVNALLLGDSALYLCASSFDRLPYEQYFGPGTRLTVT.